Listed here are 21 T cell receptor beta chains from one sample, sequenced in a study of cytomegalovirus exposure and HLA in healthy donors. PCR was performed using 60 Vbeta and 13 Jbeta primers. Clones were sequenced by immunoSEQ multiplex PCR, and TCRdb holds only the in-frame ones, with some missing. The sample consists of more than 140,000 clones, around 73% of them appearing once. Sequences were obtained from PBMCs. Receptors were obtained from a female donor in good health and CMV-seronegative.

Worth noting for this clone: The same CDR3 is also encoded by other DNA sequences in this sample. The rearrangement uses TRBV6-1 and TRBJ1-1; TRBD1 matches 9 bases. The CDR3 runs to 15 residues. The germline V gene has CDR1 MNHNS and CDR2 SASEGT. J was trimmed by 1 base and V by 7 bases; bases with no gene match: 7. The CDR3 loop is CASKPGQGWNTEAFF. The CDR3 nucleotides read TGTGCCAGCAAGCCGGGACAGGGATGGAACACTGAAGCTTTCTTT.

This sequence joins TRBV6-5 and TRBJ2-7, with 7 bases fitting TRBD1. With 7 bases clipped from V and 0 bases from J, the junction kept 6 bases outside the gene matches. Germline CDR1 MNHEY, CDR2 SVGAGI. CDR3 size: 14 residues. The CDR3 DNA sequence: TGTGCCAGCAAACGGGGACAGACCTCCTACGAGCAGTACTTC. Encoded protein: CASKRGQTSYEQYF.

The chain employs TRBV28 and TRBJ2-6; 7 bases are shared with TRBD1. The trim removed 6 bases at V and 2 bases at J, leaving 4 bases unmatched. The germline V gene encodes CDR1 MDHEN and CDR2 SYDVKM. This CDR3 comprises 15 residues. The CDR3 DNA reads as TGTGCCAGCAGCCTGACAGGGCCTGGGGCCAACGTCCTGACTTTC. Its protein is CASSLTGPGANVLTF.

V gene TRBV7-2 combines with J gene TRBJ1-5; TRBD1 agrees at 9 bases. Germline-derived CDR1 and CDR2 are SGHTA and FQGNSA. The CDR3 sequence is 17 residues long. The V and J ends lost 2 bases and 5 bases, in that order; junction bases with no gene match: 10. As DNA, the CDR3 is TGTGCCAGCAGCTTACCATTGGGGACAGGGCGTCATCAGCCCCAGCATTTT. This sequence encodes CASSLPLGTGRHQPQHF.

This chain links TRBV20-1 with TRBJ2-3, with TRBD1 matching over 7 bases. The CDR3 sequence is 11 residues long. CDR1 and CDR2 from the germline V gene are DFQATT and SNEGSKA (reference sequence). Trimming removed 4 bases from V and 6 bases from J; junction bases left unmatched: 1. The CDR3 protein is CSATQGDTQYF. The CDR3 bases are TGCAGTGCTACACAGGGGGATACGCAGTATTTT.

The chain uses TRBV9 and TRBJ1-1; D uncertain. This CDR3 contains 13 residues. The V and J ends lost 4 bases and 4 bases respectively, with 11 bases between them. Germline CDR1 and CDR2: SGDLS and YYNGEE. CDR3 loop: CASSLDSGTEAFF. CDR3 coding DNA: TGTGCCAGCAGCCTAGATTCAGGCACTGAAGCTTTCTTT.

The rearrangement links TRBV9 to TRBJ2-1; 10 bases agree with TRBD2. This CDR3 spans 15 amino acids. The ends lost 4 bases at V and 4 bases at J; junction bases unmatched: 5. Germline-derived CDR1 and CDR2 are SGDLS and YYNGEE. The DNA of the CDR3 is TGTGCCAGCAGCCAGATTAGCGGGGGGTACAATGAGCAGTTCTTC. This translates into CASSQISGGYNEQFF.

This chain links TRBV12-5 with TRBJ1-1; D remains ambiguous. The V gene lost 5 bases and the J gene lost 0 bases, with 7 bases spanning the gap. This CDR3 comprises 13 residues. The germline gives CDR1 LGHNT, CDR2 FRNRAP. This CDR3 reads CASGLYMNTEAFF. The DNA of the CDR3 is TGTGCTAGTGGTCTTTACATGAACACTGAAGCTTTCTTT.

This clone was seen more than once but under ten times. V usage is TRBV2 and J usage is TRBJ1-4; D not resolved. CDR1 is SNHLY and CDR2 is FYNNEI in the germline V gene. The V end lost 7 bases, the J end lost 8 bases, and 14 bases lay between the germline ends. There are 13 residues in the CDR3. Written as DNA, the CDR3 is TGTGCCAGCACCCGGTCCCCGGGGGAAAAACTGTTTTTT. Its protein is CASTRSPGEKLFF.

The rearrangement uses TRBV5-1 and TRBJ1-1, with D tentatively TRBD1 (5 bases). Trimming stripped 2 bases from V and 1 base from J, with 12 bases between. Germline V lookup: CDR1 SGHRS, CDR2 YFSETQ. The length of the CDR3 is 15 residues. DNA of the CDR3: TGCGCCAGCAGCTTCGGGGGAGGGAGGAACACTGAAGCTTTCTTT. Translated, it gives CASSFGGGRNTEAFF. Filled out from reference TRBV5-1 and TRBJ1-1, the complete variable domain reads KAGVTQTPRYLIKTRGQQVTLSCSPISGHRSVSWYQQTPGQGLQFLFEYFSETQRNKGNFPGRFSGRQFSNSRSEMNVSTLELGDSALYLCASSFGGGRNTEAFFGQGTRLTVV.

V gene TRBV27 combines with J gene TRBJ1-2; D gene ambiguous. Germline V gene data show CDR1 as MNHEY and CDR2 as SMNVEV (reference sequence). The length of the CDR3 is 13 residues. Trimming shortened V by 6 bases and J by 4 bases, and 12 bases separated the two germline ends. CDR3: CASRAPGGYGYTF. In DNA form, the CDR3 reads TGTGCCAGCAGGGCCCCGGGTGGCTATGGCTACACCTTC.

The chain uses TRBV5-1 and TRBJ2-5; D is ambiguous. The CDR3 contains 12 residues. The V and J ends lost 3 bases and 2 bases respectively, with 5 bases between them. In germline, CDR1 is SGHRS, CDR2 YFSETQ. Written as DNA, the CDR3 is TGCGCCAGCAGCTCTCCTCAAGAGACCCAGTACTTC. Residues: CASSSPQETQYF. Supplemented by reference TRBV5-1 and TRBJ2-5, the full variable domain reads KAGVTQTPRYLIKTRGQQVTLSCSPISGHRSVSWYQQTPGQGLQFLFEYFSETQRNKGNFPGRFSGRQFSNSRSEMNVSTLELGDSALYLCASSSPQETQYFGPGTRLLVL.

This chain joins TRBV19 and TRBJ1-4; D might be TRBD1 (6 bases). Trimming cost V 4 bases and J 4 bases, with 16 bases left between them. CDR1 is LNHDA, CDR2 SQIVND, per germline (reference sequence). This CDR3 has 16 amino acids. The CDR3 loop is CASSKGQRLINEKLFF. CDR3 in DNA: TGTGCCAGTAGTAAAGGACAGAGGTTAATTAATGAAAAACTGTTTTTT.

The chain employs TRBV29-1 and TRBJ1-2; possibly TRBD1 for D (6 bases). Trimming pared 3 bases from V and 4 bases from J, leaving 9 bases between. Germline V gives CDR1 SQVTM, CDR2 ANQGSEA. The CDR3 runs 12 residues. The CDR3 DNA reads TGCAGCGTTGATACAGGGAGCTATGGCTACACCTTC. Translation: CSVDTGSYGYTF.

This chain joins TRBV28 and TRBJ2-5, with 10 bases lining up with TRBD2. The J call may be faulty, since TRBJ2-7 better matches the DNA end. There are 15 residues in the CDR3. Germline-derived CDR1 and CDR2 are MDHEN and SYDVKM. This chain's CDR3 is CASRPASGSSYEQYF. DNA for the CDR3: TGTGCCAGCAGGCCCGCTAGCGGGAGCTCCTACGAGCAGTACTTC.

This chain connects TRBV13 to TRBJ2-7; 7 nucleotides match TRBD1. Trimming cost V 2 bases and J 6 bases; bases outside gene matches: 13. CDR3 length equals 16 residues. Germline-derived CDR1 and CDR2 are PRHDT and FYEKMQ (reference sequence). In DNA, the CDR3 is TGTGCCAGCAGCTTAACCCCGGGACAGAGGGTAAGCGAGCAGTACTTC. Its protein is CASSLTPGQRVSEQYF.

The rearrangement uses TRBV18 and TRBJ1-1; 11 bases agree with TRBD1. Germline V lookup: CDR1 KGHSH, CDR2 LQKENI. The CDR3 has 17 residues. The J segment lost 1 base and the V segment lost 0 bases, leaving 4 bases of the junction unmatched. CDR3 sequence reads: CASSPPLGQGGNTEAFF. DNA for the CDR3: TGTGCCAGCTCACCACCGTTGGGACAGGGGGGGAACACTGAAGCTTTCTTT.

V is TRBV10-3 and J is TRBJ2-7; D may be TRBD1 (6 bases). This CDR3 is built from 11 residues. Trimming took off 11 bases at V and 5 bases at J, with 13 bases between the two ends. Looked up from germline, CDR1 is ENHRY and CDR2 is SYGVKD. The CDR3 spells CAVTGSHEQYF. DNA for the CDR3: TGTGCCGTCACAGGGTCCCACGAGCAGTACTTC.

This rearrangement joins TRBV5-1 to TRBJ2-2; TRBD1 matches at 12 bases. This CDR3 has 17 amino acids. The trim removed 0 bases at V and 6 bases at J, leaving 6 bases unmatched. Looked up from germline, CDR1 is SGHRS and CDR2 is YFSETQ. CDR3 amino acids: CASSLAPGQGASGELFF. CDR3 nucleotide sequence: TGCGCCAGCAGCTTGGCTCCGGGACAGGGGGCATCCGGGGAGCTGTTTTTT.

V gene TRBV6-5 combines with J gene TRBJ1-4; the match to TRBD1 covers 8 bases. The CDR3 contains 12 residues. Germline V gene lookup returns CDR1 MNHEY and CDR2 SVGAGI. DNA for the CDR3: TGTGCAACCGGGACAGGCTGGGAAAAACTGTTTTTT. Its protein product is CATGTGWEKLFF.

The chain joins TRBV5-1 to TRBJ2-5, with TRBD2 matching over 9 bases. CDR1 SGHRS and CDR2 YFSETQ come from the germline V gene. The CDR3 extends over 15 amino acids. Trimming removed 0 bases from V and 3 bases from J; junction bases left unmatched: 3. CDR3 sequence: CASSLDLAGEETQYF. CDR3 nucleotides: TGCGCCAGCAGCTTGGATTTAGCGGGGGAAGAGACCCAGTACTTC.